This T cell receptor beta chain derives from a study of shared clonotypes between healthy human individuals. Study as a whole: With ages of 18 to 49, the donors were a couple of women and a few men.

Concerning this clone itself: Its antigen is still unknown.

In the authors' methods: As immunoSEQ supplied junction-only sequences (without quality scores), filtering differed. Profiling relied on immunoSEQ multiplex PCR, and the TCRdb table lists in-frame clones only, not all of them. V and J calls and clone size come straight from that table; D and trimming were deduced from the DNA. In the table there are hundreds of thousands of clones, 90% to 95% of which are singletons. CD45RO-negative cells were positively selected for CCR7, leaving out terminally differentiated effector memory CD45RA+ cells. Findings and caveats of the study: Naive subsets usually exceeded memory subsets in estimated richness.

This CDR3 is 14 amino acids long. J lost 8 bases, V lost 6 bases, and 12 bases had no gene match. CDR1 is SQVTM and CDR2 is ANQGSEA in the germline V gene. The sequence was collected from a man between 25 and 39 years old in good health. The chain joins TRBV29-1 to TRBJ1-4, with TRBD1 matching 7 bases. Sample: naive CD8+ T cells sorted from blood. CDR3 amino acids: CSVFGTANNEKLFF. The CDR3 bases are TGCAGCGTATTTGGGACAGCGAATAACGAAAAACTGTTTTTT.